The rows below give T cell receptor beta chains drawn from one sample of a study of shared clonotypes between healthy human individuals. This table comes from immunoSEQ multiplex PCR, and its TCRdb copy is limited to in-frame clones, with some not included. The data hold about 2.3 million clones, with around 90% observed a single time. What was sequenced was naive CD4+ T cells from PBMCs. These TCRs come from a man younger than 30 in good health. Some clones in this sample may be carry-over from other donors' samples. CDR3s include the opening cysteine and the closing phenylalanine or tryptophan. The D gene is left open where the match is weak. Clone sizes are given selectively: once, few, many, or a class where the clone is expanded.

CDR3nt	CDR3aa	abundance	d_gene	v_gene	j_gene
TGCAGCGTTAGAGGGAGGGCCACAGATACGCAGTATTTT	CSVRGRATDTQYF	.	TRBD2	TRBV29-1	TRBJ2-3
TGCAGCGTTGAACGGCCTGCGGAGACCCAGTACTTC	CSVERPAETQYF	once	.	TRBV29-1	TRBJ2-5
TGTGCCAGCAGCCAAAGAGGGACAGGGGCCAACGTCCTGACTTTC	CASSQRGTGANVLTF	.	.	TRBV7-3	TRBJ2-6
TGTGCCATCAGTTCGGGACAGGGGTCTGGGGCCAACGTCCTGACTTTC	CAISSGQGSGANVLTF	.	TRBD1	TRBV10-3	TRBJ2-6
TGTGCCAGCAGCTTAGAGACAGGGGGACATGGCTACACCTTC	CASSLETGGHGYTF	few	TRBD1	TRBV7-9	TRBJ1-2
TGCAGTGCTCTGGACAATGAGCAGTTCTTC	CSALDNEQFF	.	.	TRBV20-1	TRBJ2-1
TGTGCCAGCAGCTTATTTGCGGGACAAGAGACCCAGTACTTC	CASSLFAGQETQYF	.	.	TRBV7-9	TRBJ2-5
TGTGCCAGCAGCTTGGCCGGGGGTAGAATCCTGGATGAGCAGTTCTTC	CASSLAGGRILDEQFF	.	.	TRBV5-4	TRBJ2-1
TGTGCCAGCAGTTTGGGGGGGGCTAGCAGGAGCACAGATACGCAGTATTTT	CASSLGGASRSTDTQYF	.	.	TRBV28	TRBJ2-3
TGTGCCAGGACTAGCGGTTACAATGAGCAGTTCTTC	CARTSGYNEQFF	.	TRBD2	TRBV19	TRBJ2-1
TGTGCCAGCAGTACAAGGGGGTACGAGCAGTACTTC	CASSTRGYEQYF	.	.	TRBV6-1	TRBJ2-7
TGTGCCACCAGGAACGGGGCCAACGTCCTGACTTTC	CATRNGANVLTF	few	.	TRBV15	TRBJ2-6
TGTGCCAGCAGTTTATACAGGGTGGGGGAGACCCAGTACTTC	CASSLYRVGETQYF	.	.	TRBV27	TRBJ2-5
TGCGCCAGCAGCCCTACTAAGAACACTGAAGCTTTCTTT	CASSPTKNTEAFF	.	.	TRBV5-1	TRBJ1-1
TGTGCCAGCTCACCACAAGGCGGGTACTACGAGCAGTACTTC	CASSPQGGYYEQYF	.	.	TRBV18	TRBJ2-7
TGTGCCATCACCAGAGGCGGAGAAAACACTGAAGCTTTCTTT	CAITRGGENTEAFF	.	.	TRBV10-3	TRBJ1-1
TGTGCCAGCAGCGCCGGGACTACCCTTGGAAACACCATATATTTT	CASSAGTTLGNTIYF	.	.	TRBV9	TRBJ1-3
TGTGCCAGCAGCGCCCAGCTCGGGAGGCAAGAGACCCAGTACTTC	CASSAQLGRQETQYF	.	TRBD2	TRBV9	TRBJ2-5
TGTGCCAGCAGCCAAGTGAGGGGACACCTTACCTACGAGCAGTACTTC	CASSQVRGHLTYEQYF	.	.	TRBV14	TRBJ2-7
TGCGCCAGCAGCACCCGGACAGGGTACTATGGCTACACCTTC	CASSTRTGYYGYTF	.	TRBD1	TRBV5-1	TRBJ1-2
TGTGCCACCAGCAGAGATCTGGCCTCCAGAATCTCCTACGAGCAGTACTTC	CATSRDLASRISYEQYF	.	.	TRBV15	TRBJ2-7
TGTGCCAGCAGCCCCCGACGTAGCACAGATACGCAGTATTTT	CASSPRRSTDTQYF	.	.	TRBV7-3	TRBJ2-3
TGTGCCAGCAACGAGCGGGGGAGAATTCAGTACTTC	CASNERGRIQYF	.	TRBD2	TRBV28	TRBJ2-4
TGTGCCAGCAGTGGCCTACAGGGGGGCTCCTACAATGAGCAGTTCTTC	CASSGLQGGSYNEQFF	.	TRBD1	TRBV6-1	TRBJ2-1
TGTGCCAGCAGTTACTCATCAGGGTCCGGGGCCAACGTCCTGACTTTC	CASSYSSGSGANVLTF	.	.	TRBV6-5	TRBJ2-6
TGTGCCAGCAGAATTAGCGGGGGACACTACAATGAGCAGTTCTTC	CASRISGGHYNEQFF	.	TRBD2	TRBV27	TRBJ2-1
TGTGCCAGCAGCTTACCCGGTGAGGGCGCGGAAACTGAAGCTTTCTTT	CASSLPGEGAETEAFF	.	.	TRBV7-6	TRBJ1-1
TGTGCCAGCAGTGAAGTGACAGGGGTCACCGGGGAGCTGTTTTTT	CASSEVTGVTGELFF	.	TRBD1	TRBV6-1	TRBJ2-2
TGTGCCAGCAGTTACTTCAGTCAGGGCGATGAAGCTTTCTTT	CASSYFSQGDEAFF	.	.	TRBV6-6	TRBJ1-1
TGTGCCAGCAGTTTATTTGGTCAGGGAAAGAATGAAAAACTGTTTTTT	CASSLFGQGKNEKLFF	.	.	TRBV28	TRBJ1-4
TGTGCCAGCAGTGATCCAGGGAAGCGTACACTCCAGCAGTACTTC	CASSDPGKRTLQQYF	.	.	TRBV2	TRBJ2-7
TGTGCCAGCAGCCAACACGCTAGCGGGAGTTTTTACGAGCAGTACTTC	CASSQHASGSFYEQYF	.	TRBD2	TRBV9	TRBJ2-7
TGTGCCAGCAGTGAAGACAGGGATCAGCCCCAGCATTTT	CASSEDRDQPQHF	few	.	TRBV2	TRBJ1-5
TGTGCCAGCAGTTTGGGGACAGGGATTTATGGCTACACCTTC	CASSLGTGIYGYTF	.	TRBD1	TRBV28	TRBJ1-2
TGTGCCAGCAGTGAAACGAGGGGCGCAGAGACCCAGTACTTC	CASSETRGAETQYF	.	.	TRBV2	TRBJ2-5
TGTGCCAGCAGTTATACCCCAGGGTCGGGTAATGAAAAACTGTTTTTT	CASSYTPGSGNEKLFF	.	.	TRBV6-6	TRBJ1-4
TGTGCCAGCAGTTACAGTCAGGGGGCTGATAATGAAAAACTGTTTTTT	CASSYSQGADNEKLFF	.	TRBD1	TRBV6-5	TRBJ1-4
TGTGCCAGCAGCCAAGTGCCAACGAACACCGGGGAGCTGTTTTTT	CASSQVPTNTGELFF	.	.	TRBV4-2	TRBJ2-2
TGTGCCACCAGCAGAGATCAGGCGGCTATGAACACTGAAGCTTTCTTT	CATSRDQAAMNTEAFF	.	.	TRBV15	TRBJ1-1
TGTGCCGTGGGGGCCACCACTACCTACGAGCAGTACTTC	CAVGATTTYEQYF	once	.	TRBV10-3	TRBJ2-7
TGTGCCAGCAGCCACGGGGAGGGAGTCGGCTACACCTTC	CASSHGEGVGYTF	.	.	TRBV6-6	TRBJ1-2
TGTGCCACCACCGAGAGGGACAGCCAGAACACTGAAGCTTTCTTT	CATTERDSQNTEAFF	.	TRBD1	TRBV10-3	TRBJ1-1
TGTGCCAGCAGCCAAGAACAGGGGATCTTTGGGGCCAACGTCCTGACTTTC	CASSQEQGIFGANVLTF	.	TRBD1	TRBV4-2	TRBJ2-6
TGCGCCAGCAGCCGAGATGCCCTGACTTTCATCTCTGGAAACACCATATATTTT	CASSRDALTFISGNTIYF	once	.	TRBV4-1	TRBJ1-3
TGTGCCAGCAGAAATCTAGGGCAGGGGAGGAACACCATATATTTT	CASRNLGQGRNTIYF	.	.	TRBV6-1	TRBJ1-3